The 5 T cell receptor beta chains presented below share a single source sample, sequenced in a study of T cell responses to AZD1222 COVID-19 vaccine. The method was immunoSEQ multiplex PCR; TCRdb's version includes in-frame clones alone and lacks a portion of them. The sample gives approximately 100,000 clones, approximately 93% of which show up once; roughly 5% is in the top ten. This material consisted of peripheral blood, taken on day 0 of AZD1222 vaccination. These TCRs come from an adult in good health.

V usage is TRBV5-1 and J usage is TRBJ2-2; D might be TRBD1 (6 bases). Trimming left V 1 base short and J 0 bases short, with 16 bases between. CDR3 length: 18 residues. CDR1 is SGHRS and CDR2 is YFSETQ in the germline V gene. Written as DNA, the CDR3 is TGCGCCAGCAGCTTGTCAGACCGGGACACCACGAACACCGGGGAGCTGTTTTTT. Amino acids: CASSLSDRDTTNTGELFF.

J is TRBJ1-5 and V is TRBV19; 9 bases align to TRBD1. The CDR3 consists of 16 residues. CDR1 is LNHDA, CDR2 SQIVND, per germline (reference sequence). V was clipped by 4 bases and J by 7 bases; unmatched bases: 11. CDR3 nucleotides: TGTGCCAGTAGTAAAGGACAGGGGTTTGGATTGCAGCCCCAGCATTTT. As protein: CASSKGQGFGLQPQHF.

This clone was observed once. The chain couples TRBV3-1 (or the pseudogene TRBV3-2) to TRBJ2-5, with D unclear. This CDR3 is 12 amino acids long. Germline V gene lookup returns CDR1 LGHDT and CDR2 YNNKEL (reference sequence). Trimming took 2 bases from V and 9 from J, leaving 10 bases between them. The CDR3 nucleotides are TGTGCCAGCAGCCAATTAGTACGGCCCCAGTACTTC. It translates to CASSQLVRPQYF.

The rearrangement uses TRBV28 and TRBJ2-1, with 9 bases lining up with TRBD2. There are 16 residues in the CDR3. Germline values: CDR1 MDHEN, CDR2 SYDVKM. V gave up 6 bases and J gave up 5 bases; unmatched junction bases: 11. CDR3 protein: CASRMGTSGLHNEQFF. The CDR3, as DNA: TGTGCCAGCAGGATGGGAACTAGCGGGCTTCACAATGAGCAGTTCTTC.

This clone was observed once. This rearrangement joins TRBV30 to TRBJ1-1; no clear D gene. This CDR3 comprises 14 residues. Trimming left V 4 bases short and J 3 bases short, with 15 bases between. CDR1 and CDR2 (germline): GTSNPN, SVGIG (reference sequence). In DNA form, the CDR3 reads TGTGCCTGGACGGGAAGACGGATGGACACTGAAGCTTTCTTT. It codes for CAWTGRRMDTEAFF.